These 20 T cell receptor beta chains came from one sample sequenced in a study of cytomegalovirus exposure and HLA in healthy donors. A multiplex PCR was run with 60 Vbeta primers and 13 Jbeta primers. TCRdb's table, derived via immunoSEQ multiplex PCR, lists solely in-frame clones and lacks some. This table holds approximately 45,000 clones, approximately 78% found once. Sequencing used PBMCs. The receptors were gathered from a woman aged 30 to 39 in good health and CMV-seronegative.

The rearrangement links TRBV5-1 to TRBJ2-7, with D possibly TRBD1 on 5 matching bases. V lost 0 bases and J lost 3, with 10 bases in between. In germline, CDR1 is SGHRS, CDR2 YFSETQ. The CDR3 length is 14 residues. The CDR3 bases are TGCGCCAGCAGCTTGGGGGGCCCCCTCTACGAGCAGTACTTC. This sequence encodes CASSLGGPLYEQYF.

CDR3 sequence reads: CASSLYPTQPQHF. CDR3 in DNA: TGCGCCAGCAGCTTGTACCCAACACAGCCCCAGCATTTT. The rearrangement uses TRBV5-1 and TRBJ1-5, with D unclear. The CDR3 is 13 residues long. Germline V gene sequence: CDR1 SGHRS, CDR2 YFSETQ. With 1 base removed from V and 7 bases from J, the gap between germline ends came to 9 bases.

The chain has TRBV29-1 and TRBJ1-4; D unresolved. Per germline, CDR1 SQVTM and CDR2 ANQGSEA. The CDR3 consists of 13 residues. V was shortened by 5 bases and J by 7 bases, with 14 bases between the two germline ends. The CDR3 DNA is TGCAGCGTTTCGGTCGGAGGGTTTGAAAAACTGTTTTTT. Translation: CSVSVGGFEKLFF.

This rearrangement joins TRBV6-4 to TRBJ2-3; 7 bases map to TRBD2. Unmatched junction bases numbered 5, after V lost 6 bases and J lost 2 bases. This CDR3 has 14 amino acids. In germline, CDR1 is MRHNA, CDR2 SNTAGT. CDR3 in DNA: TGTGCCAGCAGGCTAGCGGCAATCACAGATACGCAGTATTTT. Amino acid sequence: CASRLAAITDTQYF.

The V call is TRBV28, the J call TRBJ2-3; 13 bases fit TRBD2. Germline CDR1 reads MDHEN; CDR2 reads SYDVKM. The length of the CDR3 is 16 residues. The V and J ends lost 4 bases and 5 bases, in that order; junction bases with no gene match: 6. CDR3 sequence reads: CASSSGLAGWKDTQYF. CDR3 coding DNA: TGTGCCAGCAGTTCGGGACTAGCGGGGTGGAAAGATACGCAGTATTTT.

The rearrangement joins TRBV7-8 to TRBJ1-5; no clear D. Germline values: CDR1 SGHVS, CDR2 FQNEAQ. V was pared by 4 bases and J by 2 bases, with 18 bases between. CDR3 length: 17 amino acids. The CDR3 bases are TGTGCCAGCAGCTCCAGCGTGTTTAGAACCCGCAATCAGCCCCAGCATTTT. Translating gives CASSSSVFRTRNQPQHF.

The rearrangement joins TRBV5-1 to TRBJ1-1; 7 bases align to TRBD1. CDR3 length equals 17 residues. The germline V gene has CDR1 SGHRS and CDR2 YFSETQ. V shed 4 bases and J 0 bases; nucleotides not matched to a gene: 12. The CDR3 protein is CASSPPRQGGLNTEAFF. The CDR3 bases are TGCGCCAGCAGCCCACCCCGACAGGGAGGACTGAACACTGAAGCTTTCTTT. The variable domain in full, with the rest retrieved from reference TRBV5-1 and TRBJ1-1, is KAGVTQTPRYLIKTRGQQVTLSCSPISGHRSVSWYQQTPGQGLQFLFEYFSETQRNKGNFPGRFSGRQFSNSRSEMNVSTLELGDSALYLCASSPPRQGGLNTEAFFGQGTRLTVV.

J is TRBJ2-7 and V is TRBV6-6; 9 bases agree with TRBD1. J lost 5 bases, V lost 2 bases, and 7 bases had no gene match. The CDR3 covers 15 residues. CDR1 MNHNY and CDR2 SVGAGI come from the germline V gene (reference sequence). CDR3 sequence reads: CASSYDNRGRDEQYF. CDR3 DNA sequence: TGTGCCAGCAGTTACGACAACAGGGGGCGCGACGAGCAGTACTTC.

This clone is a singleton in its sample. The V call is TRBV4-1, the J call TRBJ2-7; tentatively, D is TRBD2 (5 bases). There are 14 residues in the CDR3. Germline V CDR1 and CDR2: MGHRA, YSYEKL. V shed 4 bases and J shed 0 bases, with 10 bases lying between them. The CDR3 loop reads CASSPSDYSYEQYF. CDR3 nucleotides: TGCGCCAGCAGCCCCTCTGACTACTCCTACGAGCAGTACTTC.

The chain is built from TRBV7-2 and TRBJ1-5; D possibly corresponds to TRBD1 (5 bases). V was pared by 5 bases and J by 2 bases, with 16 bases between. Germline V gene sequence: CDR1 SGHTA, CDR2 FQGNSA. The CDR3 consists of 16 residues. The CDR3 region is CASSRFWTGGNQPQHF. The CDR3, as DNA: TGTGCCAGCAGCCGGTTTTGGACGGGGGGCAATCAGCCCCAGCATTTT.

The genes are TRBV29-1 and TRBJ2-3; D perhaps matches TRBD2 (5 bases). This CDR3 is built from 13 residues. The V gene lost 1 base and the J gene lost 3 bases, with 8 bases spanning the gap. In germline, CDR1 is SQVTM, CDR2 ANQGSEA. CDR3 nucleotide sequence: TGCAGCGTTGAAGGGGAGTCAACAGATACGCAGTATTTT. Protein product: CSVEGESTDTQYF.

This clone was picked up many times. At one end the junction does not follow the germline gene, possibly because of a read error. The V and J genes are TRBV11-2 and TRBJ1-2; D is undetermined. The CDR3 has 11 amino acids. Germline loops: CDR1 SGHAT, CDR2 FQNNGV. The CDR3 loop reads CASSLVMRADF. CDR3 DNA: TGTGCCAGCAGCTTAGTAATGCGGGCCGACTTC.

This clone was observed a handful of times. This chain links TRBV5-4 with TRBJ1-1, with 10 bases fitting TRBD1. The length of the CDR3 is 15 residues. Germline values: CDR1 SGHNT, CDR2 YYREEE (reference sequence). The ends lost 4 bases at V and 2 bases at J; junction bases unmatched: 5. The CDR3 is CASSPRDRGNTEAFF. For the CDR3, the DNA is TGTGCCAGCAGCCCCCGGGACAGGGGTAACACTGAAGCTTTCTTT.

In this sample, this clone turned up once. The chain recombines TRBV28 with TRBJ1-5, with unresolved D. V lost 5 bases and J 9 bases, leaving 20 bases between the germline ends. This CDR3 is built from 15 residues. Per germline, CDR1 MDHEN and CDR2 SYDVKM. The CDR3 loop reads CASSPSGVTFGPQHF. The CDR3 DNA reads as TGTGCCAGCAGTCCGTCGGGAGTTACTTTTGGGCCCCAGCATTTT.

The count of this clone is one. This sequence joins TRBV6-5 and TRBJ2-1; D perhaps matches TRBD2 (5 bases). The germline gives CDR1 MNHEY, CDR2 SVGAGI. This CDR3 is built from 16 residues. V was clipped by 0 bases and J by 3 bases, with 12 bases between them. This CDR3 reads CASSYSADMNYNEQFF. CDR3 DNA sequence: TGTGCCAGCAGTTACTCAGCGGATATGAACTACAATGAGCAGTTCTTC.

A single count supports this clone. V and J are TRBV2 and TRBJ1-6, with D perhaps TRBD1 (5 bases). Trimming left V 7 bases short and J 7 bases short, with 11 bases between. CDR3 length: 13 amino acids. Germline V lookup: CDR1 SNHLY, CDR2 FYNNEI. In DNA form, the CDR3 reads TGTGCCAGCAAGACAGCCTCGAATTCACCCCTCCACTTT. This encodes CASKTASNSPLHF.

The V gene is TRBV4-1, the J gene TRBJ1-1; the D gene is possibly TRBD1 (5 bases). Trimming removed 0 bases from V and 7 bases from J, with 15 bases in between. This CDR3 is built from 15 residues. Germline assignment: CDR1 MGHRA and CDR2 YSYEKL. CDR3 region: CASSQDGNGRGEAFF. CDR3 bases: TGCGCCAGCAGCCAAGATGGAAACGGAAGGGGTGAAGCTTTCTTT.

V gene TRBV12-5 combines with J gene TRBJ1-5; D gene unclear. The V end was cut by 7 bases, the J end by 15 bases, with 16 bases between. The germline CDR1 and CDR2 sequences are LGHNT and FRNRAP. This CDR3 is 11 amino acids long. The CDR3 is CASELIPSLHF. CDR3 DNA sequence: TGTGCTAGTGAATTAATCCCCTCCCTGCATTTT.

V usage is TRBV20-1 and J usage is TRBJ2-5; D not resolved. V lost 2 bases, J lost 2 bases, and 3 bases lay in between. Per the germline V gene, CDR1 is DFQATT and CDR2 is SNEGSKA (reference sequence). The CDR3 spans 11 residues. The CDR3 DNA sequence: TGCAGTGCTAGACTTCAAGAGACCCAGTACTTC. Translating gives CSARLQETQYF.

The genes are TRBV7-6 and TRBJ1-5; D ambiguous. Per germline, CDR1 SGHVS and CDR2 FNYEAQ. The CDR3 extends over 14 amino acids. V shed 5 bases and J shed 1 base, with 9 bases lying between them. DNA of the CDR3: TGTGCCAGCAGCCCCGGCGGAAGCAATCAGCCCCAGCATTTT. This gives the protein CASSPGGSNQPQHF.